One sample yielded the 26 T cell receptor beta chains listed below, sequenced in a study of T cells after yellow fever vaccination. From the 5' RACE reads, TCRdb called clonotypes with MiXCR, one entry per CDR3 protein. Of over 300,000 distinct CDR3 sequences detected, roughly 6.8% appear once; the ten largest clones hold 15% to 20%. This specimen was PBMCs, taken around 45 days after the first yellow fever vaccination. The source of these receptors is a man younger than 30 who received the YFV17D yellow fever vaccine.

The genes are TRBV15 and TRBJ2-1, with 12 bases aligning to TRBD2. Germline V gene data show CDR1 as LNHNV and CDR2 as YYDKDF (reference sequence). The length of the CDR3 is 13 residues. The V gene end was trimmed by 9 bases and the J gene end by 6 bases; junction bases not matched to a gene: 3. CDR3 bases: TGTGCCACAGGACTAGCGGGGTTCAATGAGCAGTTCTTC. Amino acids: CATGLAGFNEQFF.

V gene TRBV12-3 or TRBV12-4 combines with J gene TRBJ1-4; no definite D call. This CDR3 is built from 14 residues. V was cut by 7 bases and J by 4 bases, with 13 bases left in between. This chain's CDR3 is CASTWAANNEKLFF. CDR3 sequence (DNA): TGTGCCAGCACCTGGGCAGCGAATAATGAAAAACTGTTTTTT.

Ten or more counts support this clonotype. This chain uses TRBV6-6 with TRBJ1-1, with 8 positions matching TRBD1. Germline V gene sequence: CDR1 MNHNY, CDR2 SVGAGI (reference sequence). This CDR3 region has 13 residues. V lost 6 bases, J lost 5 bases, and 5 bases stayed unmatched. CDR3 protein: CASRRTGHTEAFF. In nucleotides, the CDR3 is TGTGCCAGCAGACGGACAGGGCATACTGAAGCTTTCTTT.

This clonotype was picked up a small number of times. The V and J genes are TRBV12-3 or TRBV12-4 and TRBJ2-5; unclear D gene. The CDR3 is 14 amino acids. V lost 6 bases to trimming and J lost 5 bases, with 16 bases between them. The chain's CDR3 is CASRLSPRAETQYF. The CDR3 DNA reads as TGTGCCAGCAGACTGTCTCCCCGAGCGGAGACCCAGTACTTC.

CDR3 DNA sequence: TGCAGCGCGGGACAAAACACCGGGGAGCTGTTTTTT. Residues: CSAGQNTGELFF. The chain employs TRBV29-1 and TRBJ2-2, with a possible D match to TRBD1 (6 bases). The CDR3 consists of 12 residues. Trimming cost V 7 bases and J 2 bases, with 8 bases left between them. Looked up from germline, CDR1 is SQVTM and CDR2 is ANQGSEA.

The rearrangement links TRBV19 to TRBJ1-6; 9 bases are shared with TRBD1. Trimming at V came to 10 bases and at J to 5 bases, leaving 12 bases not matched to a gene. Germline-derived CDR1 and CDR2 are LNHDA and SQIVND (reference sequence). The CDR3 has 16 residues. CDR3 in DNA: TGTGCCACCCGAGCTACAGGGGGCCAGAATAATTCACCCCTCCACTTT. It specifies CATRATGGQNNSPLHF.

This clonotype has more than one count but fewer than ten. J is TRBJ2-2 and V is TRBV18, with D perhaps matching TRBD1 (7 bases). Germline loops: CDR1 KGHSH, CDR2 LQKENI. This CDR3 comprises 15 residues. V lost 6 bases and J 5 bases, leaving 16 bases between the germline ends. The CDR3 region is CASSLNRGGTGELFF. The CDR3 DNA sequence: TGTGCCAGCTCGCTTAACAGGGGAGGAACCGGGGAGCTGTTTTTT.

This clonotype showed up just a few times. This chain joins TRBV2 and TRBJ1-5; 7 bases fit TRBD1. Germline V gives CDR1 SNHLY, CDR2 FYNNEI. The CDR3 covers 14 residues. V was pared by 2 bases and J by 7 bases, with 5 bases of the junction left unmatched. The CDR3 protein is CASSETDRRQPQHF. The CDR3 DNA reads TGTGCCAGCAGTGAAACGGACAGGAGACAGCCCCAGCATTTT.

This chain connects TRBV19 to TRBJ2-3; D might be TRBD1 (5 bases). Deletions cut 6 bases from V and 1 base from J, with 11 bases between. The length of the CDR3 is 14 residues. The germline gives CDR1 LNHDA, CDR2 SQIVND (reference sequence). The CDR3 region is CASRAGFRTDTQYF. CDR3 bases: TGTGCCAGTAGGGCAGGGTTCCGCACAGATACGCAGTATTTT.

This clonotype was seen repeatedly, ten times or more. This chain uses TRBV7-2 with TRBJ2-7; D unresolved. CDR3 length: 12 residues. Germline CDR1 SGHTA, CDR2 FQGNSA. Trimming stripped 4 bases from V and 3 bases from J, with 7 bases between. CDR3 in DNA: TGTGCCAGCAGCTGGCGAGACTACGAGCAGTACTTC. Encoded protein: CASSWRDYEQYF. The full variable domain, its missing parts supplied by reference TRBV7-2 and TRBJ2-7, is GAGVSQSPSNKVTEKGKDVELRCDPISGHTALYWYRQSLGQGLEFLIYFQGNSAPDKSGLPSDRFSAERTGGSVSTLTIQRTQQEDSAVYLCASSWRDYEQYFGPGTRLTVT.

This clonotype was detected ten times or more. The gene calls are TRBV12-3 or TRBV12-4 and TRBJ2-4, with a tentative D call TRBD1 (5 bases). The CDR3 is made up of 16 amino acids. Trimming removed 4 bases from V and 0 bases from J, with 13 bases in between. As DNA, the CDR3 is TGTGCCAGCAGTTGGACAAAGGCGAGAGCCAAAAACATTCAGTACTTC. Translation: CASSWTKARAKNIQYF.

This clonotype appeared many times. Here the CDR3 reads CASSFPQGLDSPLHF. CDR3 sequence (DNA): TGTGCCAGCAGCTTTCCCCAGGGACTCGATTCACCCCTCCACTTT. This rearrangement joins TRBV5-5 to TRBJ1-6; maybe TRBD1 (5 bases). The V and J ends lost 2 bases and 8 bases respectively, with 14 bases between them. Germline V gives CDR1 SGHKS, CDR2 YYEKEE (reference sequence). This CDR3 is 15 amino acids long.

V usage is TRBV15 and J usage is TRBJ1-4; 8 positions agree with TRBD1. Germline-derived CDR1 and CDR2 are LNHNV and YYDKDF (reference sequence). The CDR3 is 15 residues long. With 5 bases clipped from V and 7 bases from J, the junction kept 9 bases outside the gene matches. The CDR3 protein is CATSPRTGSGEKLFF. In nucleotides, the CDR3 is TGTGCCACCAGCCCACGGACAGGGAGCGGTGAAAAACTGTTTTTT.

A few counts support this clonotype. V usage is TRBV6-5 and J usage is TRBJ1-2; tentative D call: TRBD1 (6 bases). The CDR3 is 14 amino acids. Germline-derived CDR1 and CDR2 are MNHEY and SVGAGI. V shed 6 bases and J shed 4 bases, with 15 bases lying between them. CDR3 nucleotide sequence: TGTGCCAGCAGCCACCGGGACACATCCTATGGCTACACCTTC. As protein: CASSHRDTSYGYTF.

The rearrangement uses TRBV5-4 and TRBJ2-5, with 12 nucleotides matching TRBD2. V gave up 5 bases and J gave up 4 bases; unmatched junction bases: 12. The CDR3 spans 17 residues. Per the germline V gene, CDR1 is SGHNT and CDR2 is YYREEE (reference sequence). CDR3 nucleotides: TGTGCCAGCAGTGAGACATCCTCTAGCGGGGGGGTAGAGACCCAGTACTTC. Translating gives CASSETSSSGGVETQYF.

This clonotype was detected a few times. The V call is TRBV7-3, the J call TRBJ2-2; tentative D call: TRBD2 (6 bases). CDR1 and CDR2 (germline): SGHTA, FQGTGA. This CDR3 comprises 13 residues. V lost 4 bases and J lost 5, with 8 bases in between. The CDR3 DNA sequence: TGTGCCAGCAGCTCCGGACTAACCGGGGAGCTGTTTTTT. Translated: CASSSGLTGELFF. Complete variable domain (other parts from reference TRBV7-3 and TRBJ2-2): GAGVSQTPSNKVTEKGKYVELRCDPISGHTALYWYRQSLGQGPEFLIYFQGTGAADDSGLPNDRFFAVRPEGSVSTLKIQRTERGDSAVYLCASSSGLTGELFFGEGSRLTVL.

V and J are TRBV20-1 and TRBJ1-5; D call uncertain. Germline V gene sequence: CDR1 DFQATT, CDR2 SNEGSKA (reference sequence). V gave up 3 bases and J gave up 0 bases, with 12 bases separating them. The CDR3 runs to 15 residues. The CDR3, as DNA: TGCAGTGCTAGTGCGCAACTCCTTAGCAATCAGCCCCAGCATTTT. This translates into CSASAQLLSNQPQHF.

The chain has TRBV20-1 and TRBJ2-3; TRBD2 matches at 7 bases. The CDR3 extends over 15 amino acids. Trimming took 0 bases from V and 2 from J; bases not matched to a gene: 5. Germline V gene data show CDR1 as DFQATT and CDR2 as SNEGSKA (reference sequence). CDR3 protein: CSARDPSGHTDTQYF. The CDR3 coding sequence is TGCAGTGCTAGAGACCCTAGCGGCCACACAGATACGCAGTATTTT.

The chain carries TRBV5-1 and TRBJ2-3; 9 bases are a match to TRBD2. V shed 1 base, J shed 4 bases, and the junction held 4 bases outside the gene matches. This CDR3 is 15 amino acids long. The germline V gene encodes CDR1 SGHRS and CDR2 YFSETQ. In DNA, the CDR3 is TGCGCCAGCAGCTTGAAGCGGGGGGACTCAGATACGCAGTATTTT. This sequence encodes CASSLKRGDSDTQYF.

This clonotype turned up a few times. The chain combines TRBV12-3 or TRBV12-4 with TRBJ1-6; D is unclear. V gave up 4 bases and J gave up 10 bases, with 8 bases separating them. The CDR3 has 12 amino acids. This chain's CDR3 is CASSYFTSPLHF. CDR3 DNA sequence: TGTGCCAGCAGTTATTTCACGTCACCCCTCCACTTT.

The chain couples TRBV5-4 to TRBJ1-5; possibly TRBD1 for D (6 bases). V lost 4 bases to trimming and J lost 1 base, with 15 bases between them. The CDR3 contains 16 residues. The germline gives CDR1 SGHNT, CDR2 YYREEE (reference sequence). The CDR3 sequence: CASSRETGLSNQPQHF. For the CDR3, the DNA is TGTGCCAGCAGCCGCGAAACAGGGCTAAGCAATCAGCCCCAGCATTTT.

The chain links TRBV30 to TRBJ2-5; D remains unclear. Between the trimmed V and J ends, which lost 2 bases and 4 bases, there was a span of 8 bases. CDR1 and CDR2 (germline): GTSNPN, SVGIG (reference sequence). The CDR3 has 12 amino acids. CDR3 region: CAWSLLGETQYF. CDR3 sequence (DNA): TGTGCCTGGAGTCTTTTGGGAGAGACCCAGTACTTC.

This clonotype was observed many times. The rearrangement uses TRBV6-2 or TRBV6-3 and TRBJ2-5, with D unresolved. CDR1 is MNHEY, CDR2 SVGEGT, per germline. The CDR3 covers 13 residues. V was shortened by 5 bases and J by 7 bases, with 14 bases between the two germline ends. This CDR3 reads CASSPLGLGTQYF. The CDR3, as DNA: TGTGCCAGCAGTCCCCTTGGGTTGGGGACCCAGTACTTC.

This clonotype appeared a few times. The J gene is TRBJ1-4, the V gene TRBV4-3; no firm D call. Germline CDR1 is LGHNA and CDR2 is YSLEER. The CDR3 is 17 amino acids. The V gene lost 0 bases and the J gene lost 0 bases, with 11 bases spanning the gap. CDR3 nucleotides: TGCGCCAGCAGCCAAGAACGCGACCTTGCAACTAATGAAAAACTGTTTTTT. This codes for CASSQERDLATNEKLFF.

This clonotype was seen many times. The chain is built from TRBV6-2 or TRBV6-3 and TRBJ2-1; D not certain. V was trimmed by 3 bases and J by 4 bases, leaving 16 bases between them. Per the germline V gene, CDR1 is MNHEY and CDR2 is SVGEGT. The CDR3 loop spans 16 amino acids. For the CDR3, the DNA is TGTGCCAGCAGTTATCGGCTACCGACCATATACAATGAGCAGTTCTTC. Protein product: CASSYRLPTIYNEQFF.

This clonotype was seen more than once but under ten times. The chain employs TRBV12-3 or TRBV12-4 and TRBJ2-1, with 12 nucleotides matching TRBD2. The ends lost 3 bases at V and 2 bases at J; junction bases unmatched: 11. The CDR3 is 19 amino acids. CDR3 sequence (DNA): TGTGCCAGCAGTTTTTGGGCTAGCGGGGGGGGCCTCACCTACAATGAGCAGTTCTTC. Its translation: CASSFWASGGGLTYNEQFF.